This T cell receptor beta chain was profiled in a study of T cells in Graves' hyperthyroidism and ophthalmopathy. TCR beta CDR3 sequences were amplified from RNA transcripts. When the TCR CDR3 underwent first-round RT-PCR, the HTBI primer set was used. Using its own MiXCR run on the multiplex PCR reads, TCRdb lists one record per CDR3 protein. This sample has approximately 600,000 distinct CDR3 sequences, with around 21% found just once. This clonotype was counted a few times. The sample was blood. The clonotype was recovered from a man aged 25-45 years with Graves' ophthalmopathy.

The CDR3 here is CASSYRDSYGYTF. The DNA for the CDR3 is TGTGCCAGCAGCTACCGGGACAGCTATGGCTACACCTTC. This chain connects TRBV7-9 to TRBJ1-2; 7 nucleotides agree with TRBD1. Germline assignment: CDR1 SEHNR and CDR2 FQNEAQ (reference sequence). V was pared by 4 bases and J by 4 bases, with 3 bases of the junction left unmatched. The CDR3 sequence is 13 residues long.